This TCR beta chain comes out of a study of T-cell reconstitution after alpha-beta-depleted transplantation in children. Study-wide points: Reported findings indicate that, about two months after transplant, alpha-beta T cells came from several hundred expanded clones, which were derived from non-depleted graft cells. Diversity and T-cell counts at one year after transplant derived mostly from new T cells.

This clonotype has a handful of counts. Antigen unknown. The V gene lost 7 bases and the J gene lost 0 bases, with 13 bases spanning the gap. CDR1 is SNHLY, CDR2 FYNNEI, per germline. The CDR3 loop spans 16 amino acids. TCRbeta library preparation incorporated unique molecular identifiers. TCRdb reprocessed the PCR reads via MiXCR and lists one record per CDR3 protein. The profile shows 330,000 or so distinct CDR3 sequences, 6% to 10% of them singletons. The chain recombines TRBV2 with TRBJ1-6, with D possibly TRBD1 on 6 matching bases. This TCR was sampled from a female patient under 10 years old who had a stem cell transplant for Fanconi anemia, so the T cells may come from the graft donor. The starting material was peripheral blood, obtained 360 days after TCRalphabeta/CD19-depleted stem cell transplant. DNA for the CDR3: TGTGCCAGCATGAGCAGGGGTAGCTCCTATAATTCACCCCTCCACTTT. Protein sequence: CASMSRGSSYNSPLHF.